The entry below describes one T cell receptor beta chain. Antigen: not known. With the ViraFEST assay, the study expanded antigen-specific CD4+ T cells using viral peptide pools, then sequenced them. Cultured cells yielded isolated CD4+ T cells after about ten days. Vaccinees lacked prior SARS-CoV-2 infection and tested negative for nucleocapsid antibodies. This entry comes from a study of vaccination effects on CD4 cells after COVID-19. Sequenced by immunoSEQ multiplex PCR; TCRdb stores in-frame clones only, minus some. The table includes 26,000 or so clones, over 65% detected once. The CDR3 spans 16 residues. Germline lookup yields CDR1 LGHDT and CDR2 YNNKEL (reference sequence). V gave up 4 bases and J gave up 1 base, with 16 bases separating them. Overall study findings and caveats: Only a few convalescent patients and no early post-infection timepoints featured in the study.

The chain uses TRBV3-1 (or the pseudogene TRBV3-2) and TRBJ1-1; weak D call: TRBD1 (6 bases). The sample consisted of CD4+ T cells from PBMCs cultured with HCoV-NL63 spike peptides, taken before COVID-19 vaccination. The receptor comes from a human donor who received a COVID-19 vaccine. The CDR3 reads CASSRTIGGQNTEAFF. DNA of the CDR3: TGTGCCAGCAGCCGCACCATAGGGGGACAGAACACTGAAGCTTTCTTT.